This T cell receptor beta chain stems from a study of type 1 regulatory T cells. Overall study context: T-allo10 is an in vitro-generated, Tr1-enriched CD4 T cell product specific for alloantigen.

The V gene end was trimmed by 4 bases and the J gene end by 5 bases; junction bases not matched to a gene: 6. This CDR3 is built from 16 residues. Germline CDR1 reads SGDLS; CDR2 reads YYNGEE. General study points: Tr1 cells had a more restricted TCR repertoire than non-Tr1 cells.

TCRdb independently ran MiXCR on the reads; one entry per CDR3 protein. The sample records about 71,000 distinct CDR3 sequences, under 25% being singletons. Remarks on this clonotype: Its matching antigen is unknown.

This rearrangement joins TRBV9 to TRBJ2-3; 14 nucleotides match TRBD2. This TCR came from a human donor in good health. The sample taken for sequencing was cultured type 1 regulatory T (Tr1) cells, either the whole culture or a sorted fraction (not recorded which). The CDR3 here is CASSPPGLAGVDTQYF. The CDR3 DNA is TGTGCCAGCAGCCCCCCGGGACTAGCGGGAGTAGATACGCAGTATTTT.